Sequencing of this TCR beta chain was carried out in a study of cytomegalovirus exposure and HLA in healthy donors. General study results and limits: An analysis that came later showed most CMV-associated TCR beta chains appearing HLA-restricted.

The CDR3 totals 17 residues. Trimming took off 1 base at V and 0 bases at J, with 14 bases between the two ends. From germline, CDR1 is SGDLS and CDR2 YYNGEE. The PCR had 60 Vbeta and 13 Jbeta primers. Produced via immunoSEQ multiplex PCR; TCRdb's table is partial and in-frame only. The sample shows over 150,000 clones, roughly 85% of them seen only once. Remarks on this clone: Antigen specificity is unknown.

The sample taken for sequencing was PBMCs. The J gene is TRBJ1-3, the V gene TRBV9; D perhaps matches TRBD1 (5 bases). The origin of this receptor is a boy aged 2 to 10 in good health and CMV-seronegative. CDR3 nucleotide sequence: TGTGCCAGCAGCGTATCGGACCGGGGGTTCTCTGGAAACACCATATATTTT. It yields the protein CASSVSDRGFSGNTIYF.